One sample yielded the 27 T cell receptor beta chains listed below, sequenced in a study of control samples from healthy donors and cancer patients. Some clones are missing from TCRdb's copy, which holds only in-frame ones; the method was immunoSEQ multiplex PCR. The data hold more than 70,000 clones, with about 89% observed a single time. Sequencing was carried out using blood. These receptors were taken from a woman aged 30 to 39 in good health.

The V gene is TRBV19, the J gene TRBJ1-4; D unresolved. Germline assignment: CDR1 LNHDA and CDR2 SQIVND (reference sequence). V was pared by 3 bases and J by 8 bases, with 16 bases between. The CDR3 has 15 residues. Here the CDR3 DNA reads TGTGCCAGTAGTATTAGCGGGATCCCCCAGGAAAAACTGTTTTTT. Protein product: CASSISGIPQEKLFF.

The V and J genes are TRBV11-2 and TRBJ2-7; D is ambiguous. Germline lookup yields CDR1 SGHAT and CDR2 FQNNGV. The CDR3 length is 12 residues. Trimming pared 5 bases from V and 7 bases from J, leaving 12 bases between. Written as DNA, the CDR3 is TGTGCCAGCAGCAACCCCGCTAGGGAGCAGTACTTC. It is translated as CASSNPAREQYF.

A single count supports this clone. The chain carries TRBV6-1 and TRBJ2-7; TRBD2 aligns across 12 bases. The length of the CDR3 is 17 residues. Germline V gives CDR1 MNHNS, CDR2 SASEGT. Trimming at V came to 1 base and at J to 2 bases, leaving 6 bases not matched to a gene. The CDR3 coding sequence is TGTGCCAGCAGTGAAGGTCCACTAGCGGGAGGAACCTACGAGCAGTACTTC. This codes for CASSEGPLAGGTYEQYF.

The J gene is TRBJ2-7, the V gene TRBV3-1 (or the pseudogene TRBV3-2), with D possibly being TRBD2 (5 bases). Trimming shortened V by 1 base and J by 4 bases, and 8 bases separated the two germline ends. CDR1 is LGHDT, CDR2 YNNKEL, per germline (reference sequence). CDR3 length: 13 amino acids. CDR3 protein: CASSQGRGYEQYF. DNA for the CDR3: TGTGCCAGCAGCCAAGGGAGAGGGTACGAGCAGTACTTC.

The chain employs TRBV6-5 and TRBJ2-2; D gene ambiguous. Germline CDR1 is MNHEY and CDR2 is SVGAGI. The CDR3 is 11 amino acids. V lost 6 bases, J lost 5 bases, and 4 bases lay in between. CDR3 sequence reads: CASRSTGELFF. The CDR3 coding sequence is TGTGCCAGCAGGTCTACCGGGGAGCTGTTTTTT.

This clone was counted between two and nine times. V and J are TRBV6-2 or TRBV6-3 and TRBJ2-5; D is uncertain. CDR3 length equals 15 residues. Germline CDR1 is MNHEY and CDR2 is SVGEGT. V lost 4 bases and J 2 bases, leaving 14 bases between the germline ends. Written as DNA, the CDR3 is TGTGCCAGCAGTTTTCTGAGTACGGAGCAAGAGACCCAGTACTTC. Encoded protein: CASSFLSTEQETQYF.

J is TRBJ1-5 and V is TRBV5-1; D remains ambiguous. The CDR3 loop spans 13 amino acids. The germline gives CDR1 SGHRS, CDR2 YFSETQ. The V end was cut by 5 bases, the J end by 0 bases, with 6 bases between. The CDR3 sequence: CASSADSNQPQHF. DNA for the CDR3: TGCGCCAGCAGTGCGGATAGCAATCAGCCCCAGCATTTT. The full variable domain, completed using reference TRBV5-1 and TRBJ1-5, is KAGVTQTPRYLIKTRGQQVTLSCSPISGHRSVSWYQQTPGQGLQFLFEYFSETQRNKGNFPGRFSGRQFSNSRSEMNVSTLELGDSALYLCASSADSNQPQHFGDGTRLSIL.

The V and J genes are TRBV28 and TRBJ2-7; the D gene could be TRBD1 or TRBD2 (5 bases each). CDR1 MDHEN and CDR2 SYDVKM come from the germline V gene. This CDR3 is 13 amino acids long. Trimming removed 10 bases at V and 2 bases at J, with 15 bases between. For the CDR3, the DNA is TGTGCCACCTATTCGTGGGACCCCTACGAGCAGTACTTC. Residues: CATYSWDPYEQYF. Based on the CDR3 plus reference TRBV28 and TRBJ2-7, the full variable domain is DVKVTQSSRYLVKRTGEKVFLECVQDMDHENMFWYRQDPGLGLRLIYFSYDVKMKEKGDIPEGYSVSREKKERFSLILESASTNQTSMYLCATYSWDPYEQYFGPGTRLTVT.

V and J are TRBV5-1 and TRBJ1-5; D possibly corresponds to TRBD1 (5 bases). CDR3 length equals 15 residues. Germline V gene sequence: CDR1 SGHRS, CDR2 YFSETQ. The V and J ends lost 2 bases and 4 bases respectively, with 13 bases between them. DNA of the CDR3: TGCGCCAGCAGCTTAGGGACCCAAGAAAATCAGCCCCAGCATTTT. Its protein is CASSLGTQENQPQHF.

The V call is TRBV19, the J call TRBJ1-5; TRBD1 aligns across 7 bases. With V trimmed by 0 bases and J by 0 bases, 11 bases remained unmatched. This CDR3 spans 19 amino acids. Germline V lookup: CDR1 LNHDA, CDR2 SQIVND (reference sequence). CDR3 amino acids: CASSIDPGQLPYSNQPQHF. The CDR3 bases are TGTGCCAGTAGTATAGACCCGGGACAGTTACCGTATAGCAATCAGCCCCAGCATTTT.

The rearrangement joins TRBV30 to TRBJ1-3, with 8 bases that match TRBD1. The CDR3 has 15 amino acids. Germline values: CDR1 GTSNPN, CDR2 SVGIG (reference sequence). The J segment lost 2 bases and the V segment lost 5 bases, leaving 8 bases of the junction unmatched. The CDR3 DNA is TGTGCCTGGGACCGAACAGGGGGTACTGGAAACACCATATATTTT. As protein: CAWDRTGGTGNTIYF.

This chain joins TRBV10-2 and TRBJ2-7, with 11 positions matching TRBD2. CDR3 length: 14 amino acids. Germline CDR1 WSHSY, CDR2 SAAADI. Trimming at V came to 7 bases and at J to 6 bases, leaving 8 bases not matched to a gene. The DNA of the CDR3 is TGCGCCAGCATATTAGCGGGGGGGCCGGCCGAGCAGTACTTC. This codes for CASILAGGPAEQYF.

The gene calls are TRBV2 and TRBJ2-5, with 7 bases aligning to TRBD2. CDR1 and CDR2 from the germline V gene are SNHLY and FYNNEI. After removal of 1 base from V and 1 base from J, the junction contained 6 bases not matched to a gene. The CDR3 is 16 residues long. In DNA, the CDR3 is TGTGCCAGCAGTGAAGGGACTAGAGCGCCCCAAGAGACCCAGTACTTC. Amino acids: CASSEGTRAPQETQYF.

The rearrangement links TRBV6-5 to TRBJ1-6; perhaps TRBD1 as D (5 bases). The V gene lost 2 bases and the J gene lost 10 bases, with 18 bases spanning the gap. Germline V gene sequence: CDR1 MNHEY, CDR2 SVGAGI. This CDR3 has 16 amino acids. CDR3 DNA: TGTGCCAGCAGTTACCTTGGGGGACGCCCGAGGTCACCCCTCCACTTT. Its translation is CASSYLGGRPRSPLHF.

This clone showed up just a few times. This sample includes further DNA sequences coding for the same CDR3. The rearrangement joins TRBV5-1 to TRBJ1-3, with 7 bases aligning to TRBD1. The germline gives CDR1 SGHRS, CDR2 YFSETQ. J gave up 6 bases and V 0 bases, and 6 bases lay outside the gene matches. The CDR3 is 15 amino acids. CDR3 protein: CASSLGTGQENTIYF. In DNA, the CDR3 is TGCGCCAGCAGCTTGGGGACAGGCCAGGAAAACACCATATATTTT.

This rearrangement joins TRBV4-1 to TRBJ2-3, with no clear D. The V gene lost 5 bases and the J gene lost 4 bases, with 22 bases spanning the gap. The germline gives CDR1 MGHRA, CDR2 YSYEKL. This CDR3 is built from 17 residues. The CDR3 coding sequence is TGCGCCAGCAGCAGAGGCGGACCCTACTACCCACCAGATACGCAGTATTTT. Translated: CASSRGGPYYPPDTQYF.

CDR3 nucleotide sequence: TGCAGTGCTAGTAGAGGGCCTACCTCCCTCCCCAGGGGGTATCAGCCCCAGCATTTT. Its protein product is CSASRGPTSLPRGYQPQHF. This chain links TRBV20-1 with TRBJ1-5, with 7 bases that match TRBD1. Per germline, CDR1 DFQATT and CDR2 SNEGSKA (reference sequence). V dropped 3 bases and J dropped 5; count of bases not matched to a gene: 22. The CDR3 covers 19 residues.

The J gene is TRBJ1-2, the V gene TRBV7-9; 7 bases align to TRBD1. Per germline, CDR1 SEHNR and CDR2 FQNEAQ (reference sequence). Unmatched junction bases numbered 7, after V lost 6 bases and J lost 6 bases. CDR3 size: 13 residues. The CDR3 is CASSPTGDDGYTF. Written as DNA, the CDR3 is TGTGCCAGCAGTCCTACAGGGGACGATGGCTACACCTTC.

The chain combines TRBV27 with TRBJ1-6; no firm D call. Germline CDR1 MNHEY, CDR2 SMNVEV (reference sequence). With 5 bases removed from V and 7 bases from J, the gap between germline ends came to 18 bases. The length of the CDR3 is 16 residues. Here the CDR3 reads CASSLTLTGRNSPLHF. The CDR3, as DNA: TGTGCCAGCAGTCTTACCTTGACGGGCAGAAATTCACCCCTCCACTTT.

This chain joins TRBV5-1 and TRBJ2-1; D is undetermined. CDR3 size: 11 residues. Germline CDR1 reads SGHRS; CDR2 reads YFSETQ. The V gene lost 4 bases and the J gene lost 8 bases, with 7 bases spanning the gap. In DNA form, the CDR3 reads TGCGCCAGCAGCGAAGTCGATGAGCAGTTCTTC. It is translated as CASSEVDEQFF.

The chain links TRBV19 to TRBJ1-3; D possibly corresponds to TRBD1 (6 bases). Between the trimmed V and J ends, which lost 4 bases and 2 bases, there was a span of 18 bases. CDR1 is LNHDA, CDR2 SQIVND, per germline (reference sequence). The length of the CDR3 is 17 residues. CDR3 protein: CASSTRGGAGTGNTIYF. In DNA form, the CDR3 reads TGTGCCAGTAGTACCCGGGGGGGCGCCGGGACTGGAAACACCATATATTTT.

J is TRBJ1-5 and V is TRBV7-2; maybe TRBD1 (5 bases). This CDR3 comprises 14 residues. Germline V gene lookup returns CDR1 SGHTA and CDR2 FQGNSA. V lost 1 base and J 11 bases, leaving 15 bases between the germline ends. For the CDR3, the DNA is TGTGCCAGCAGCTTAGTTGGGCAGGTGGGGGCCCAGCATTTT. Its protein product is CASSLVGQVGAQHF.

The rearrangement uses TRBV5-1 and TRBJ2-3, with 9 bases matching TRBD2. Germline V CDR1 and CDR2: SGHRS, YFSETQ. With 2 bases clipped from V and 4 bases from J, the junction kept 8 bases outside the gene matches. The length of the CDR3 is 16 residues. The CDR3 DNA follows: TGCGCCAGCAGCTTCTCAGCTAGCGGGACGTCAGATACGCAGTATTTT. Protein sequence: CASSFSASGTSDTQYF.

This clone was observed once. This chain joins TRBV7-9 and TRBJ1-5; 8 nucleotides agree with TRBD1. With V trimmed by 3 bases and J by 1 base, 11 bases remained unmatched. Germline CDR1 reads SEHNR; CDR2 reads FQNEAQ (reference sequence). The CDR3 is made up of 18 amino acids. CDR3 DNA sequence: TGTGCCAGCAGCTTCGGGACAGGCCAAATGTGGAGCAATCAGCCCCAGCATTTT. Amino acids: CASSFGTGQMWSNQPQHF.

The chain has TRBV10-2 and TRBJ1-5; D call uncertain. Germline V gives CDR1 WSHSY, CDR2 SAAADI. V shed 3 bases and J shed 2 bases, with 11 bases lying between them. The CDR3 sequence is 15 residues long. The CDR3 loop reads CASSDRGSGNQPQHF. CDR3 sequence (DNA): TGCGCCAGCAGTGATCGTGGATCAGGCAATCAGCCCCAGCATTTT.

This chain links TRBV13 with TRBJ1-1, with a possible D match to TRBD1 (5 bases). Germline lookup yields CDR1 PRHDT and CDR2 FYEKMQ (reference sequence). V was pared by 6 bases and J by 4 bases, with 18 bases between. The CDR3 is 15 amino acids. As DNA, the CDR3 is TGTGCCAGCAGACAGGACCCGGGGGGTCTCACTGAAGCTTTCTTT. It codes for CASRQDPGGLTEAFF.

Turning to this clone: This sequence may be a read error, since a much larger clone differs from it by one base. Other DNA sequences in the same sample also yield this CDR3. The CDR3 sequence is CASSLNRGNQPQHF. The CDR3 DNA reads as TGTGCCAGCAGCTTAAACAGGGGGAATCAGCCCCAGCATTTT. The rearrangement links TRBV7-8 to TRBJ1-5; 8 bases agree with TRBD1. Germline lookup yields CDR1 SGHVS and CDR2 FQNEAQ. The CDR3 covers 14 residues. Trimming removed 2 bases from V and 4 bases from J; junction bases left unmatched: 1.